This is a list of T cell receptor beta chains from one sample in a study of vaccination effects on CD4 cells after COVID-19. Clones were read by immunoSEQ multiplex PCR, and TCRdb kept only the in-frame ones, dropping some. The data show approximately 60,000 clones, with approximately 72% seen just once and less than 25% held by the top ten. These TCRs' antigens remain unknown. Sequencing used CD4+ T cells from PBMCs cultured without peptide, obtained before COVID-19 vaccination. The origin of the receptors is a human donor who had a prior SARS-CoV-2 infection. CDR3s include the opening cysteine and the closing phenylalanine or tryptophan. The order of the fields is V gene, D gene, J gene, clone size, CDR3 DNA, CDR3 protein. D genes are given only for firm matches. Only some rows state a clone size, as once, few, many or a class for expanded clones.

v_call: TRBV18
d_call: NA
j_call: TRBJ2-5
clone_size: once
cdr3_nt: TGTGCCAGCTCACCACGCAACAGGCAAGAGACCCAGTACTTC
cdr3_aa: CASSPRNRQETQYF

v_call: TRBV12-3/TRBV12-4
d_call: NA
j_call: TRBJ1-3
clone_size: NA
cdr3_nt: TGTGCCAGCAGTCCCATCTTGTCCACCATATATTTT
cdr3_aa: CASSPILSTIYF

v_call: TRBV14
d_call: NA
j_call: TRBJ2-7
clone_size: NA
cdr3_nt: TGTGCCAGCAGCCAAGGACACTACGAGCAGTACTTC
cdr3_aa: CASSQGHYEQYF

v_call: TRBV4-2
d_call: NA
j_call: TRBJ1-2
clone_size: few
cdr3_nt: TGTGCCAGCAGCCAAGCCCCGGTTGCCCGACCGGGGGGCTACACCTTC
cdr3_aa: CASSQAPVARPGGYTF

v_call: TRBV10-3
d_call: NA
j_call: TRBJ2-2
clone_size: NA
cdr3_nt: TGTGCCATCAGTGAGTCGGTCGTGGGGTCCGGGGAGCTGTTTTTT
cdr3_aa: CAISESVVGSGELFF

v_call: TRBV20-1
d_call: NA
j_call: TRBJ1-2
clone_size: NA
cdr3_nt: TGCAGTGCGCCGAACTATGGCTACACCTTC
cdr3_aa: CSAPNYGYTF

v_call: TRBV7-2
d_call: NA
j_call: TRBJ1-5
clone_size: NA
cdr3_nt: TGTGCCAGCAGCTTAGGGCAGCTCAATCAGCCCCAGCATTTT
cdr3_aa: CASSLGQLNQPQHF

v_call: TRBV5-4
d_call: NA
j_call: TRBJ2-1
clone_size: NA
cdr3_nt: TGTGCCAGCAGCTTGTTCGGGGTGGGCAATCAGCAGTTCTTC
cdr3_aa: CASSLFGVGNQQFF

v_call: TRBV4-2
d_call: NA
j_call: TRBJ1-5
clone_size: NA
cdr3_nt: TGTGCCAGCAGCCAAGATTTGATAAGGGAGGAGTTTAGGCCCCAGCATTTT
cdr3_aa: CASSQDLIREEFRPQHF

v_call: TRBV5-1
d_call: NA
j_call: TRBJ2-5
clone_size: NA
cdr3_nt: TGCGCCAGCAGCCTTTGGACAGTACAAGAGACCCAGTACTTC
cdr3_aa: CASSLWTVQETQYF

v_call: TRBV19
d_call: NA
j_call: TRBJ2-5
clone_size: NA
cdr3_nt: TGTGCCAGTAGTAGGCAAGTCCAAGAGACCCAGTACTTC
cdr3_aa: CASSRQVQETQYF

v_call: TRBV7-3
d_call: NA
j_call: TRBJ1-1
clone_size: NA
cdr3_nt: TGTGCCAGCAGCTCCGGGGGGGGGAACACTGAAGCTTTCTTT
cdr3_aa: CASSSGGGNTEAFF

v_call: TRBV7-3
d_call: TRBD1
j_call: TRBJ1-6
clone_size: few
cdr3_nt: TGTGCCAGCAGCTTACTTGGAATAATGGGACAGGGGGATTCACCCCTCCACTTT
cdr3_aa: CASSLLGIMGQGDSPLHF

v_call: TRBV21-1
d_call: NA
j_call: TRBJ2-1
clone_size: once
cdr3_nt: TGTGCCAGCAGCAAAGGGCTAGGTTCCTACAATGAGCAGTTCTTC
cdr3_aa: CASSKGLGSYNEQFF

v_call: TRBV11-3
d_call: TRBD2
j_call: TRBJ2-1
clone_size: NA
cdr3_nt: TGTGCCAGCAGCCCGAGGGAGCGGGAGGTCGGTGAGCAGTTCTTC
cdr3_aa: CASSPREREVGEQFF

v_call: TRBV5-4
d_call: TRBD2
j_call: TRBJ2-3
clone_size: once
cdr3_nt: TGTGCCAGCAGCGGTAGCGGGGGGGCCTTGTCAGATACGCAGTATTTT
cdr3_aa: CASSGSGGALSDTQYF

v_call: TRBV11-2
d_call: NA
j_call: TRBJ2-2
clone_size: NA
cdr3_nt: TGTGCCAGCAGCTTAGACAGGAGGACCGGGGAGCTGTTTTTT
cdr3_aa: CASSLDRRTGELFF

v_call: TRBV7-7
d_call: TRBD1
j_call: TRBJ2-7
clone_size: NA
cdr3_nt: TGTGCTAGCAGCTTAGCGGGGACAGGGGGATCCTACGAGCAGTACTTC
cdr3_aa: CASSLAGTGGSYEQYF

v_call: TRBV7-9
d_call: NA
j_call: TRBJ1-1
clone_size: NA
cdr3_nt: TGTGCCAGCAGCTTATCGGGCGACACTGAAGCTTTCTTT
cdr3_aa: CASSLSGDTEAFF

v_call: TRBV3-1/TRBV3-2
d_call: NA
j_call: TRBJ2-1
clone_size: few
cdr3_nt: TGTGCCAGCAGCCTCCTAGCGTCGGCGCAGTTCTTC
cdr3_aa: CASSLLASAQFF

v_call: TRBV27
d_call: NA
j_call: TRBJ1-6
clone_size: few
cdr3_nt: TGTGCCAGCAGTTTGGTACCCGGACCCCTCCACTTT
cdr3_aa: CASSLVPGPLHF

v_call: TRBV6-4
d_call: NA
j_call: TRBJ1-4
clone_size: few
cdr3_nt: TGTGCCAGACCGTGGGGCAGGGGTAATGAAAAACTGTTTTTT
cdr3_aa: CARPWGRGNEKLFF

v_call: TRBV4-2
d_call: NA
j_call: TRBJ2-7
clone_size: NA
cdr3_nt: TGTGCCAGCAGCCAAGATCTCGGGCTCATCTCCTACGAGCAGTACTTC
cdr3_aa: CASSQDLGLISYEQYF

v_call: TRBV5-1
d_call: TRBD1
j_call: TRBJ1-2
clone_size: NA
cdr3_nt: TGCGCCAGCAGCCCTGGGACAGGGGAGAACTATGGCTACACCTTC
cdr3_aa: CASSPGTGENYGYTF

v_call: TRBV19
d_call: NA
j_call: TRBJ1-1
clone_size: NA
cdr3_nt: TGTGCCAGTAGTCGTCGTAAGGGCAGAAAGAACACTGAAGCTTTCTTT
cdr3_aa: CASSRRKGRKNTEAFF

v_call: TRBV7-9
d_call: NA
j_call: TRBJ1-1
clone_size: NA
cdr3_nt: TGTGCCAGCACCCACAGTAACGGGGGAGCTTTCTTT
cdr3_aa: CASTHSNGGAFF

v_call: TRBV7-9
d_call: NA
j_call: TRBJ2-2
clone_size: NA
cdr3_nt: TGTGCCAGCAGGATATGGCCGGGGGGCGCGAACACCGGGGAGCTGTTTTTT
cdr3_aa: CASRIWPGGANTGELFF

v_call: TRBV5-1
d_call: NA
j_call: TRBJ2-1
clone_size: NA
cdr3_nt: TGCGCCAGCAGCCGTCAGGCGGAGAGCTCCTACAATGAGCAGTTCTTC
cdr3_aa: CASSRQAESSYNEQFF

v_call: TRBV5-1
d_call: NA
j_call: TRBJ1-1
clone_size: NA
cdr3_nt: TGCGCCAGCAGAAGGGAAACTGAAGCTTTCTTT
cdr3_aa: CASRRETEAFF

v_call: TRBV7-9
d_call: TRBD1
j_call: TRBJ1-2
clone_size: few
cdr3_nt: TGTGCCAGCAGCCCTCTTTCGGGCAGGGGGGTCTATGGCTACACCTTC
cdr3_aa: CASSPLSGRGVYGYTF

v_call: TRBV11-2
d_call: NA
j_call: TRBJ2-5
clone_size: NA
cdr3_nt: TGTGCCAGCAGCTCCCTGGGGCAAGAGACCCAGTACTTC
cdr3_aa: CASSSLGQETQYF

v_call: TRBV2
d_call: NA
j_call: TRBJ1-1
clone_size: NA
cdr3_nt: TGTGCCAGCAGTGAAACGAGGGTGGGCACTGAAGCTTTCTTT
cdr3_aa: CASSETRVGTEAFF

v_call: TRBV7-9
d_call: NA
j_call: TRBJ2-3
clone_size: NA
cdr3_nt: TGTGCCACGGACCGGTATGGTGGTAGCACAGATACGCAGTATTTT
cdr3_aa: CATDRYGGSTDTQYF

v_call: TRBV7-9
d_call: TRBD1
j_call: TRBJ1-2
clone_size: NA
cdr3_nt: TGTGCCAGCAGCTTAGCTGGTAGGACAGGGGTTCTAAAGGGCTACACCTTC
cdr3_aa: CASSLAGRTGVLKGYTF

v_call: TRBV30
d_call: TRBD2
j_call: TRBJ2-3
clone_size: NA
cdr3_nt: TGTGCCTGGAGGAGCGGGAGACCCACAGATACGCAGTATTTT
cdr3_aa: CAWRSGRPTDTQYF

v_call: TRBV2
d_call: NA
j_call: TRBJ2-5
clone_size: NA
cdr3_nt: TGTGCCAGCAGTGAGGGGGCAGGGTTAGAGACCCAGTACTTC
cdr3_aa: CASSEGAGLETQYF

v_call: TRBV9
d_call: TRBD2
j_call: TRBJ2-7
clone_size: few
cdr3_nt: TGTGCCAGCAGCCAAACTACTATGGCGGGAGGCTCGGGCGAGCAGTACTTC
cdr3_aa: CASSQTTMAGGSGEQYF

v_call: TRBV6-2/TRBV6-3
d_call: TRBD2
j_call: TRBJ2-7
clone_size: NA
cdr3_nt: TGTGCCAGCAGTTCGGGACTAGCGGGAGAAAGGACCTACGAGCAGTACTTC
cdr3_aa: CASSSGLAGERTYEQYF

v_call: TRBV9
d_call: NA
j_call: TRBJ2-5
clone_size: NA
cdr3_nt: TGTGCCAGCAGCGTAGGGGGAAGGGGTCCGTACCAAGAGACCCAGTACTTC
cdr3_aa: CASSVGGRGPYQETQYF

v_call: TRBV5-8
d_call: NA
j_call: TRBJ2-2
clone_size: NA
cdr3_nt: TGTGCCAGCAGCTTGGTATTACCCGCGACCGGGGAGCTGTTTTTT
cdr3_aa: CASSLVLPATGELFF